The sequence of this T cell receptor (beta chain) was determined in a study of blood T cell repertoires in COVID-19. Libraries were prepared by immunoSEQ multiplex PCR; TCRdb keeps only in-frame clonotypes and omits some of them. This sample has over 140,000 clones; roughly 79% occur once, and the top ten carry 2.5% to 3%. This CDR3 has 13 amino acids. Germline CDR1 SNHLY, CDR2 FYNNEI. Trimming removed 8 bases from V and 0 bases from J, with 8 bases in between. Sequenced material: PBMCs or T cells enriched from blood (not recorded which). The chain combines TRBV2 with TRBJ1-5; D unresolved. The receptor was derived from a woman between 50 and 59 years old who had recovered from COVID-19. In nucleotides, the CDR3 is TGTGCCAGCGCGGGAGATAGCAATCAGCCCCAGCATTTT. Its protein is CASAGDSNQPQHF.